This entry concerns a single T cell receptor beta chain. Per the original methods: Nucleated cell counts were estimated from reference gene primer amplification. The data were produced by immunoSEQ multiplex PCR, yet TCRdb's version contains in-frame clones alone and is incomplete. V, J and clone size derive from that table, while D and trimming were established from the DNA sequence. The sample consists of 300,000 to 400,000 clones, approximately 86% of them appearing once. Germline assignment: CDR1 SGHAT and CDR2 FQNNGV. The CDR3 consists of 14 residues. V shed 5 bases and J 4 bases; nucleotides not matched to a gene: 4. The source of the sample is a study of blood T cell repertoires in COVID-19. Turning to the study itself: Material from acute and convalescent COVID-19 was sourced from the United States, Italy and Spain.

Participants were placed into cohorts based on the clinical history they reported. The chain combines TRBV11-2 with TRBJ2-7; TRBD1 agrees at 11 bases. The TCR sequence derives from a woman in her 40s with acute COVID-19. The source material was PBMCs or T cells enriched from blood (not recorded which). The CDR3 region has the DNA TGTGCCAGCAGCCGGGACAGGGGGGGTTACGAGCAGTACTTC. Protein: CASSRDRGGYEQYF.